This TCR beta chain is from a study of technical replicates of blood from a handful of donors. In germline, CDR1 is LNHDA, CDR2 SQIVND (reference sequence). The CDR3 is 16 residues long. With 3 bases clipped from V and 1 base from J, the junction kept 1 base outside the gene matches. Assay used: immunoSEQ multiplex PCR; TCRdb lists only in-frame clones, some missing. The sample consists of around 80,000 clones, 95% to 97% of them appearing once. Sequenced input: T cells isolated from PBMCs. The clonotype comes from a human donor in good health. This chain joins TRBV19 and TRBJ2-5, with 14 bases identical to TRBD2. Written as DNA, the CDR3 is TGTGCCAGTAGTATGACTAGCGGGGGGGGCCAAGAGACCCAGTACTTC. The encoded protein is CASSMTSGGGQETQYF.